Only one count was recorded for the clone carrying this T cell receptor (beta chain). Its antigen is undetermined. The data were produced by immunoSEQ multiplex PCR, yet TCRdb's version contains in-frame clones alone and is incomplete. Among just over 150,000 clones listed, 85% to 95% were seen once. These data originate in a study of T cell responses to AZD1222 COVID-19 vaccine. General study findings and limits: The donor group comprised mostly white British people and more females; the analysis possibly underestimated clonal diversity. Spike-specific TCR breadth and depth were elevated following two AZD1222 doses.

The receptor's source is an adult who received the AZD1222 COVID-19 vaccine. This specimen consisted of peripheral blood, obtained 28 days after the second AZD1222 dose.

The CDR3 DNA sequence: TGTGCCAGCATTTGGGGATCCTACAATGAGCAGTTCTTC. Its translation: CASIWGSYNEQFF. This chain uses TRBV12-3 or TRBV12-4 with TRBJ2-1, with D hard to call. The CDR3 spans 13 residues. Deletions cut 7 bases from V and 1 base from J, with 8 bases between.